This TCR beta chain was retrieved from a study of blood T cell repertoires in COVID-19. About the study: COVID-19 samples from acute and convalescent phases originated in the United States, Italy and Spain. PBMCs, B-cell-depleted T cells, or T cells provided the cDNA or gDNA that made up the material.

The authors' processing: Counts of nucleated cells, estimated from reference gene primer amplification, were obtained. Profiling relied on immunoSEQ multiplex PCR, and the TCRdb table lists in-frame clones only, not all of them. The V and J calls and clone size were taken over from that table, and D and trimming were inferred from the DNA. The sample carries over 250,000 clones, approximately 83% recorded once. Sequencing used peripheral blood. The TCR sequence derives from a human donor in a cohort sampled during active COVID-19.

CDR3 residues: CASKGQQSGTGELFF. The CDR3 DNA reads as TGTGCCAGTAAGGGACAACAATCGGGCACCGGGGAGCTGTTTTTT. This chain connects TRBV19 to TRBJ2-2; tentatively, D is TRBD1 (6 bases). Germline V gene sequence: CDR1 LNHDA, CDR2 SQIVND (reference sequence). The CDR3 is 15 amino acids. Between the trimmed V and J ends, which lost 7 bases and 4 bases, there was a span of 16 bases. Together with reference TRBV19 and TRBJ2-2, the CDR3 gives the full variable domain: DGGITQSPKYLFRKEGQNVTLSCEQNLNHDAMYWYRQDPGQGLRLIYYSQIVNDFQKGDIAEGYSVSREKKESFPLTVTSAQKNPTAFYLCASKGQQSGTGELFFGEGSRLTVL.